These T cell receptor beta chains were read from a single sample in a study of cytomegalovirus exposure and HLA in healthy donors. Assay: immunoSEQ multiplex PCR; the TCRdb copy retains only in-frame clones and omits some. The table shows 130,000 or so clones, with approximately 8.8% occurring only once. The sequencing sample was made of PBMCs. All receptors come from a man aged 35 to 55 in good health and CMV-seronegative. The CDR3 runs from the conserved cysteine through the conserved F or W. The D gene is left open where the match is weak. The listing skips clone size in some rows; elsewhere it reads once, few, many or a size class.

d_call	v_call	j_call	clone_size	cdr3_aa	cdr3_nt
TRBD1	TRBV4-3	TRBJ2-7	few	CASNQGASSYEQYF	TGCGCCAGCAATCAGGGGGCGTCCTCCTACGAGCAGTACTTC
TRBD1	TRBV2	TRBJ1-2	few	CASSGLGGQGAGYTF	TGTGCCAGCAGCGGACTAGGTGGACAGGGCGCTGGCTACACCTTC
.	TRBV5-1	TRBJ2-5	few	CASSDTGRVETQYF	TGCGCCAGCAGCGATACAGGGCGAGTGGAGACCCAGTACTTC
.	TRBV5-8	TRBJ2-1	.	CASSFRDNEQFF	TGTGCCAGCAGCTTTCGAGACAATGAGCAGTTCTTC
.	TRBV28	TRBJ2-4	.	CASSIPEAAKNIQYF	TGTGCCAGCAGCATACCTGAGGCGGCCAAAAACATTCAGTACTTC
TRBD2	TRBV27	TRBJ2-3	few	CASSPSGGAGDTQYF	TGTGCCAGCAGTCCTAGCGGGGGGGCCGGAGATACGCAGTATTTT
.	TRBV9	TRBJ2-1	.	CASSVDRVNEQFF	TGTGCCAGCAGCGTAGACAGGGTCAATGAGCAGTTCTTC
.	TRBV6-4	TRBJ2-7	.	CASALGPSYEQYF	TGTGCCAGCGCCCTGGGGCCCTCCTACGAGCAGTACTTC
TRBD2	TRBV10-2	TRBJ2-7	.	CASSVGTSGGEQYF	TGCGCCAGCAGTGTGGGGACTAGCGGGGGGGAGCAGTACTTC
TRBD2	TRBV11-1	TRBJ2-1	.	CASSLSGGANEQFF	TGTGCCAGCAGCCTTAGCGGGGGGGCCAATGAGCAGTTCTTC
TRBD1	TRBV25-1	TRBJ2-2	few	CASGDRHTGELFF	TGTGCCAGTGGGGACAGGCACACCGGGGAGCTGTTTTTT
.	TRBV7-2	TRBJ2-3	few	CASSLAGVGDTQYF	TGTGCCAGCAGCTTAGCAGGGGTTGGAGATACGCAGTATTTT
TRBD1	TRBV6-5	TRBJ2-1	.	CASSYSMGQGVNEQFF	TGTGCCAGCAGTTACTCGATGGGACAGGGGGTCAATGAGCAGTTCTTC
.	TRBV7-2	TRBJ1-5	.	CASAGRGRGFSNQPQHF	TGTGCCAGCGCGGGGAGGGGTCGGGGTTTTAGCAATCAGCCCCAGCATTTT
TRBD2	TRBV5-4	TRBJ2-5	.	CASSHQGLQETQYF	TGTGCCAGCAGCCATCAGGGACTACAAGAGACCCAGTACTTC
.	TRBV5-6	TRBJ2-3	.	CASSLGQEHTDTQYF	TGTGCCAGCAGCTTGGGACAGGAGCACACAGATACGCAGTATTTT
.	TRBV10-3	TRBJ2-5	.	CATAEFGGGETQYF	TGTGCCACCGCGGAATTTGGGGGAGGAGAGACCCAGTACTTC
TRBD2	TRBV7-2	TRBJ2-5	.	CASSLLVAGAHQETQYF	TGTGCCAGCAGCCTTCTAGTAGCGGGGGCCCACCAAGAGACCCAGTACTTC
.	TRBV6-5	TRBJ1-4	few	CASSFATGNEKLFF	TGTGCCAGCAGTTTTGCTACAGGAAATGAAAAACTGTTTTTT
.	TRBV29-1	TRBJ2-2	few	CSVEKIRTANTGELFF	TGCAGCGTTGAAAAAATCCGGACAGCGAACACCGGGGAGCTGTTTTTT
.	TRBV12-5	TRBJ1-1	few	CASGLVSGEGTEAFF	TGTGCTAGTGGTTTGGTATCAGGGGAGGGCACTGAAGCTTTCTTT
TRBD2	TRBV5-1	TRBJ2-3	few	CASSLETSGGASDTQYF	TGCGCCAGCAGCTTGGAGACTAGCGGGGGGGCTTCAGATACGCAGTATTTT
.	TRBV19	TRBJ2-3	.	CASSIDSGRDTQYF	TGTGCCAGTAGTATAGATTCAGGGCGAGATACGCAGTATTTT
TRBD1	TRBV7-9	TRBJ1-2	few	CASSPRPGQGFKDYGYTF	TGTGCCAGCAGCCCCCGACCGGGACAGGGCTTTAAGGACTATGGCTACACCTTC
TRBD1	TRBV2	TRBJ2-3	.	CASGYRDRSTDTQYF	TGTGCCAGCGGCTACCGGGACAGAAGCACAGATACGCAGTATTTT
TRBD1	TRBV10-3	TRBJ2-5	.	CAISPRTGGRETQYF	TGTGCCATCAGTCCCCGGACAGGGGGTCGGGAGACCCAGTACTTC
.	TRBV27	TRBJ2-3	.	CASSPAQTDTQYF	TGTGCCAGCAGTCCTGCACAAACAGATACGCAGTATTTT